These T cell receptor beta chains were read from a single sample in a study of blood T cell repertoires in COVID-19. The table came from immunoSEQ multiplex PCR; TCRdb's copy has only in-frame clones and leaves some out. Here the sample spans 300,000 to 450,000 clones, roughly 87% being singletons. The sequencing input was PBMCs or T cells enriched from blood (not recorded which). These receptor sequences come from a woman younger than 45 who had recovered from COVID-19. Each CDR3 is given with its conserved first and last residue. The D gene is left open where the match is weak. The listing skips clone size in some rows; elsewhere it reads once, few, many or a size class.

cdr3_nt: TGCGCCAGCAGTGAAGGCGGGGCAAACACCGGGGAGCTGTTTTTT; cdr3_aa: CASSEGGANTGELFF; j_call: TRBJ2-2; d_call: NA; v_call: TRBV10-1; clone_size: NA
cdr3_nt: TGTGCCAGCAGCTTAGCGAGGGACTACGAGCAGTACTTC; cdr3_aa: CASSLARDYEQYF; j_call: TRBJ2-7; d_call: NA; v_call: TRBV7-9; clone_size: NA
cdr3_nt: TGTGCCGGAGACCTTCAGGGGGCTGGAGAAAAACTGTTTTTT; cdr3_aa: CAGDLQGAGEKLFF; j_call: TRBJ1-4; d_call: TRBD1; v_call: TRBV5-8; clone_size: few
cdr3_nt: TGTGCCAGCAGCGTCGGAGGGCCGGGCACCGGGGAGCTGTTTTTT; cdr3_aa: CASSVGGPGTGELFF; j_call: TRBJ2-2; d_call: NA; v_call: TRBV9; clone_size: NA
cdr3_nt: TGTGCCAGCAGCCTCCGACAGGGGAACACTGAAGCTTTCTTT; cdr3_aa: CASSLRQGNTEAFF; j_call: TRBJ1-1; d_call: TRBD1; v_call: TRBV14; clone_size: NA
cdr3_nt: TGTGCCAGCATTTCCAGGGTGGGCTCCTACGAGCAGTACTTC; cdr3_aa: CASISRVGSYEQYF; j_call: TRBJ2-7; d_call: NA; v_call: TRBV28; clone_size: NA
cdr3_nt: TGTGCCAGCAGCTCAGGGTGGTTTCAGGGGTTGGGCACAGATACGCAGTATTTT; cdr3_aa: CASSSGWFQGLGTDTQYF; j_call: TRBJ2-3; d_call: NA; v_call: TRBV7-7; clone_size: NA
cdr3_nt: TGTGCCAGCAGCTCAATCAGGGGGCAAGGGCAGCCCCAGCATTTT; cdr3_aa: CASSSIRGQGQPQHF; j_call: TRBJ1-5; d_call: TRBD1; v_call: TRBV7-2; clone_size: NA
cdr3_nt: TGTGCCAGTACCCCACGCACAGGTCAGAGCAATCAGCCCCAGCATTTT; cdr3_aa: CASTPRTGQSNQPQHF; j_call: TRBJ1-5; d_call: NA; v_call: TRBV19; clone_size: NA
cdr3_nt: TGTGCCAGCAGCTCGACGCTGACAGGGTTCGGGACAGATACGCAGTATTTT; cdr3_aa: CASSSTLTGFGTDTQYF; j_call: TRBJ2-3; d_call: TRBD1; v_call: TRBV7-8; clone_size: NA
cdr3_nt: TGTGCCAGCAGCTTGGAGGGGCGGAATGAAAAACTGTTTTTT; cdr3_aa: CASSLEGRNEKLFF; j_call: TRBJ1-4; d_call: NA; v_call: TRBV5-6; clone_size: NA
cdr3_nt: TGTGCCACCAGCAGAGCCCGGACAGGGAGCTCCTACGAGCAGTACTTC; cdr3_aa: CATSRARTGSSYEQYF; j_call: TRBJ2-7; d_call: TRBD1; v_call: TRBV15; clone_size: NA
cdr3_nt: TGTGCCCGGCGGGAGGGAGGATACAATGAGCAGTTCTTC; cdr3_aa: CARREGGYNEQFF; j_call: TRBJ2-1; d_call: TRBD2; v_call: TRBV30; clone_size: NA
cdr3_nt: TGCAGTGAGGAGGACGAGCAGTACTTC; cdr3_aa: CSEEDEQYF; j_call: TRBJ2-7; d_call: NA; v_call: TRBV20-1; clone_size: NA
cdr3_nt: TGTGCCAGCAGGGGACTAAACGGGGACTATGGCTACACCTTC; cdr3_aa: CASRGLNGDYGYTF; j_call: TRBJ1-2; d_call: NA; v_call: TRBV5-4; clone_size: NA
cdr3_nt: TGTGCCAGCAGCCAAACAGGGTTCGGCGCCTACGAGCAGTACTTC; cdr3_aa: CASSQTGFGAYEQYF; j_call: TRBJ2-7; d_call: NA; v_call: TRBV28; clone_size: NA
cdr3_nt: TGCGCCAGCAGCTTGACAGGTTCTAATGAAAAACTGTTTTTT; cdr3_aa: CASSLTGSNEKLFF; j_call: TRBJ1-4; d_call: NA; v_call: TRBV5-1; clone_size: few
cdr3_nt: TGTGCCAGTAGTCAAAGGGGGAACTATGGCTACACCTTC; cdr3_aa: CASSQRGNYGYTF; j_call: TRBJ1-2; d_call: NA; v_call: TRBV19; clone_size: NA
cdr3_nt: TGTGCCAGTAGTATGGGCCCAGGGATGAACACTGAAGCTTTCTTT; cdr3_aa: CASSMGPGMNTEAFF; j_call: TRBJ1-1; d_call: NA; v_call: TRBV19; clone_size: NA
cdr3_nt: TGTGCCAGCAGCGTAGTTACTGGAGAGACCCAGTACTTC; cdr3_aa: CASSVVTGETQYF; j_call: TRBJ2-5; d_call: NA; v_call: TRBV9; clone_size: NA
cdr3_nt: TGTGCCACCAGTGATCCGACGGGAGGGAGCTACGAGCAGTACTTC; cdr3_aa: CATSDPTGGSYEQYF; j_call: TRBJ2-7; d_call: TRBD2; v_call: TRBV24-1; clone_size: few
cdr3_nt: TGTGCCTGGAGTGTAGGTCGACGGAGTAATAATTCACCCCTCCACTTT; cdr3_aa: CAWSVGRRSNNSPLHF; j_call: TRBJ1-6; d_call: NA; v_call: TRBV30; clone_size: NA
cdr3_nt: TGTGCCAGCAGCGTAGCCTCCCGGGACGAGCAGTACTTC; cdr3_aa: CASSVASRDEQYF; j_call: TRBJ2-7; d_call: NA; v_call: TRBV9; clone_size: NA